Following are 14 T cell receptor beta chains from one sample sequenced in a study of T-cell memory formation after mild COVID-19. Each CDR3 protein gets one entry after TCRdb re-called the 5' RACE reads with MiXCR. The profile shows approximately 290,000 distinct CDR3 sequences, roughly a fifth of them singletons. Material: PBMCs or a T cell subset sorted from them (not recorded which). All receptors come from a young man who had mild COVID-19 (a few samples of this study predate the infection). Cell type and time point are not known.

This clonotype was counted between two and nine times. J is TRBJ2-4 and V is TRBV29-1, with TRBD2 matching 7 bases. V shed 0 bases and J 8 bases; nucleotides not matched to a gene: 7. Looked up from germline, CDR1 is SQVTM and CDR2 is ANQGSEA. The CDR3 contains 14 residues. CDR3 sequence (DNA): TGCAGCGTTGAAGATACCAGCGGGGAGGACATTCAGTACTTC. It specifies CSVEDTSGEDIQYF. Drawing the rest from reference TRBV29-1 and TRBJ2-4, the complete variable domain is SAVISQKPSRDICQRGTSLTIQCQVDSQVTMMFWYRQQPGQSLTLIATANQGSEATYESGFVIDKFPISRPNLTFSTLTVSNMSPEDSSIYLCSVEDTSGEDIQYFGAGTRLSVL.

This clonotype was seen just once. The rearrangement uses TRBV20-1 and TRBJ2-5, with TRBD2 matching 11 bases. V gave up 5 bases and J gave up 5 bases; unmatched junction bases: 10. Per germline, CDR1 DFQATT and CDR2 SNEGSKA (reference sequence). This CDR3 region has 15 residues. For the CDR3, the DNA is TGCAGTGCTGGGCCTAGCGGGGGGCCCCAGGAGACCCAGTACTTC. This translates into CSAGPSGGPQETQYF.

This clonotype was observed a few times. V is TRBV12-3 or TRBV12-4 and J is TRBJ2-3; D not certain. CDR3 length: 10 residues. The germline V and J ends were trimmed by 8 bases and 5 bases, with 5 bases remaining between them. The CDR3 spells CASVGDTQYF. Written as DNA, the CDR3 is TGTGCCAGCGTGGGAGATACGCAGTATTTT.

This chain links TRBV6-6 with TRBJ1-2; D gene uncertain. CDR1 and CDR2 (germline): MNHNY, SVGAGI (reference sequence). V lost 2 bases to trimming and J lost 4 bases, with 8 bases between them. CDR3 size: 13 residues. The CDR3 protein is CASSYVETYGYTF. The DNA for the CDR3 is TGTGCCAGCAGTTACGTCGAGACCTATGGCTACACCTTC.

This clonotype showed up many times. In DNA form, the CDR3 reads TGTGCCAGCAGGGCCCCGGACAGCTACAATGAGCAGTTCTTC. Its protein product is CASRAPDSYNEQFF. V gene TRBV2 combines with J gene TRBJ2-1, with TRBD1 as a possible D gene (6 bases). The V gene lost 6 bases and the J gene lost 3 bases, with 12 bases spanning the gap. CDR1 and CDR2 from the germline V gene are SNHLY and FYNNEI. There are 14 residues in the CDR3.

The table lists this clonotype with a few counts. The chain uses TRBV10-3 and TRBJ2-5; D is undetermined. V dropped 3 bases and J dropped 4 bases, with 9 bases sitting between them. CDR3 length: 13 residues. The V gene's germline CDR1 is ENHRY and CDR2 SYGVKD. Here the CDR3 reads CAISEAFGETQYF. Here the CDR3 DNA reads TGTGCCATCAGTGAAGCCTTTGGAGAGACCCAGTACTTC.

This clonotype was observed a few times. The chain links TRBV5-1 to TRBJ1-4; D is undetermined. CDR3 size: 15 residues. CDR1 and CDR2 (germline): SGHRS, YFSETQ. Trimming cost V 4 bases and J 7 bases, with 17 bases left between them. The CDR3, as DNA: TGCGCCAGCAGCCAGTCCACCGGGGTCGGTGAAAAACTGTTTTTT. Translating it yields CASSQSTGVGEKLFF.

There are many counts of this clonotype. The CDR3 protein is CASSSVPYQETQYF. The CDR3, as DNA: TGTGCCAGCAGTTCGGTCCCGTACCAAGAGACCCAGTACTTC. The chain carries TRBV12-3 or TRBV12-4 and TRBJ2-5; D gene unclear. The V end was cut by 4 bases, the J end by 0 bases, with 9 bases between. This CDR3 contains 14 residues.

CDR3 coding DNA: TGCGCCAGCAGCTTGTCCGCAGGGAGCAATCAGCCCCAGCATTTT. This codes for CASSLSAGSNQPQHF. The V gene is TRBV5-1, the J gene TRBJ1-5; TRBD1 might be the D (5 bases). Trimming took off 1 base at V and 1 base at J, with 9 bases between the two ends. The CDR3 runs to 15 residues. Germline V gene sequence: CDR1 SGHRS, CDR2 YFSETQ.

This clonotype was observed a handful of times. V and J are TRBV7-9 and TRBJ1-4; 7 nucleotides match TRBD1. The CDR3 length is 14 residues. CDR1 and CDR2 (germline): SEHNR, FQNEAQ (reference sequence). V was clipped by 3 bases and J by 5 bases; unmatched bases: 3. CDR3 amino acids: CASSFGTVNEKLFF. CDR3 coding DNA: TGTGCCAGCAGCTTCGGGACAGTAAATGAAAAACTGTTTTTT. Supplemented by reference TRBV7-9 and TRBJ1-4, the full variable domain reads DTGVSQNPRHKITKRGQNVTFRCDPISEHNRLYWYRQTLGQGPEFLTYFQNEAQLEKSRLLSDRFSAERPKGSFSTLEIQRTEQGDSAMYLCASSFGTVNEKLFFGSGTQLSVL.

V usage is TRBV6-6 and J usage is TRBJ2-1, with 7 nucleotides matching TRBD2. This CDR3 has 15 amino acids. With 0 bases clipped from V and 5 bases from J, the junction kept 4 bases outside the gene matches. Germline V lookup: CDR1 MNHNY, CDR2 SVGAGI (reference sequence). The CDR3 spells CASSYSYRGDNEQFF. The DNA of the CDR3 is TGTGCCAGCAGTTACTCGTATCGGGGGGACAATGAGCAGTTCTTC.

J is TRBJ2-3 and V is TRBV5-1, with 7 bases aligning to TRBD2. The germline V gene encodes CDR1 SGHRS and CDR2 YFSETQ. V trimming: 0 bases; J trimming: 4 bases; junction bases outside the gene matches: 5. This CDR3 has 15 amino acids. CDR3 coding DNA: TGCGCCAGCAGCTTGGCGGGGAGGGTCGCAGATACGCAGTATTTT. Its translation is CASSLAGRVADTQYF.

This chain joins TRBV4-3 and TRBJ2-7, with 9 bases lining up with TRBD1. Germline CDR1 is LGHNA and CDR2 is YSLEER. Trimming at V came to 1 base and at J to 1 base, leaving 8 bases not matched to a gene. This CDR3 has 17 residues. This CDR3 reads CASSQAPGQGESYEQYF. Written as DNA, the CDR3 is TGCGCCAGCAGCCAAGCCCCGGGACAGGGAGAATCCTACGAGCAGTACTTC.

The V and J genes are TRBV4-1 and TRBJ2-2, with TRBD2 identical over 9 bases. The germline V gene encodes CDR1 MGHRA and CDR2 YSYEKL. This CDR3 contains 15 residues. V shed 4 bases, J shed 5 bases, and the junction held 5 bases outside the gene matches. CDR3 nucleotides: TGCGCCAGCAGCCCTAGCGGGGAGCGGACCGGGGAGCTGTTTTTT. This sequence encodes CASSPSGERTGELFF.